The entry below gives a single T cell receptor (beta chain) sequence along with its context. This sample is part of a study of radiation and T cells in renal cell carcinoma. There are 14 residues in the CDR3. Germline V gene data show CDR1 as MNHEY and CDR2 as SMNVEV (reference sequence). V shed 5 bases, J shed 5 bases, and the junction held 4 bases outside the gene matches. The time point was: blood 2 weeks post-SBRT. Treatment in this sample: 15 Gy SBRT to primary tumor, nephrectomy 4 weeks later. Data came from immunoSEQ multiplex PCR; TCRdb stores just in-frame clones and leaves some out. Of some 120,000 clones listed, 70% to 90% are singletons.

The receptor was derived from an older woman with renal cell carcinoma. V is TRBV27 and J is TRBJ2-7; TRBD1 matches 12 bases. The source was blood, collected from a patient whose treatment included radiotherapy and nephrectomy. The CDR3 bases are TGTGCCAGCAGTCAAGGGACAGGGGGCGACGAGCAGTACTTC. Protein sequence: CASSQGTGGDEQYF.